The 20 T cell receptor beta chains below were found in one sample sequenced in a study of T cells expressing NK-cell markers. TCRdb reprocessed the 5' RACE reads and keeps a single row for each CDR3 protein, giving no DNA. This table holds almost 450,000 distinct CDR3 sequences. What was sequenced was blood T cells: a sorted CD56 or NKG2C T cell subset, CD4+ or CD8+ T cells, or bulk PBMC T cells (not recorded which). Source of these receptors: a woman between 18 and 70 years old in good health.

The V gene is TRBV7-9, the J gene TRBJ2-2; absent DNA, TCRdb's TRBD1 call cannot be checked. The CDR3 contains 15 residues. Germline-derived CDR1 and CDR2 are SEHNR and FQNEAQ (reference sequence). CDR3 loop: CASSFRTGYTGELFF.

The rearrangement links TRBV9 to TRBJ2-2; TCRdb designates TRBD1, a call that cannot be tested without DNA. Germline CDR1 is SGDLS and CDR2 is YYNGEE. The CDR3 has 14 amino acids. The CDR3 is CASSPGQYTGELFF.

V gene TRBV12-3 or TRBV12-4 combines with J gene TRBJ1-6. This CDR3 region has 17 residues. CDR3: CASSHEGSGSYNSPLHF.

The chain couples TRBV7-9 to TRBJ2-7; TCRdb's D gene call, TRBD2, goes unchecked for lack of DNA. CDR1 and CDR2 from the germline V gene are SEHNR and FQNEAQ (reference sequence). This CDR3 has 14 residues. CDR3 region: CASSLVAGRDEQYF.

The chain's CDR3 is CSVGGDYEQYF. The chain has TRBV29-1 and TRBJ2-7. Germline CDR1 SQVTM, CDR2 ANQGSEA. The CDR3 runs 11 residues.

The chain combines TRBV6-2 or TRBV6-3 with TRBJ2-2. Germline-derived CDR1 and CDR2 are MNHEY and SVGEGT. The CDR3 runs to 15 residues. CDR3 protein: CASSYSGADTGELFF.

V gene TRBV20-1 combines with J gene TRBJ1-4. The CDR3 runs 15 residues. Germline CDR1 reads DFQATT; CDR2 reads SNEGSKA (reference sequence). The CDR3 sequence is CSARERLTTNEKLFF.

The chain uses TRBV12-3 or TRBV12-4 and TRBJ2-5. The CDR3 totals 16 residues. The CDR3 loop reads CASSSTDSGGQETQYF.

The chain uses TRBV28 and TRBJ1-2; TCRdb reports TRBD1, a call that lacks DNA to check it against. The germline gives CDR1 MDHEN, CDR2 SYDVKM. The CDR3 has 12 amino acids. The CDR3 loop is CASSLPGGGYTF.

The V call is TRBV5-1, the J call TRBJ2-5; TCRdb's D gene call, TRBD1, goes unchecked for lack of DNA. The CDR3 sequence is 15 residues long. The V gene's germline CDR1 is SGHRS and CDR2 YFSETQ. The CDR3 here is CASSLQGAGWETQYF.

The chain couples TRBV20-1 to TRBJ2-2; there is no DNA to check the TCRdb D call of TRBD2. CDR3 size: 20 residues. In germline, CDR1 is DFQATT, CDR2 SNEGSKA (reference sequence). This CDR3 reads CSARDARGTGTSSYTGELFF.

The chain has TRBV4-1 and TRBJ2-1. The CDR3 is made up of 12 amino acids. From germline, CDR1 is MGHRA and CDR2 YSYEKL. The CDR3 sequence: CASSQLANEQFF.

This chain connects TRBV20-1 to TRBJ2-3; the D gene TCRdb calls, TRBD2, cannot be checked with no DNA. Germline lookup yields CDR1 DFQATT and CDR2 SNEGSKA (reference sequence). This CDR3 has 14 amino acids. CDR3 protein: CSASGGGPTDTQYF.

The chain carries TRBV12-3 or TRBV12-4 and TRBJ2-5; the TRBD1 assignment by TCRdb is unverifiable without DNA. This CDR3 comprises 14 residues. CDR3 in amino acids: CASSHAGGGETQYF.

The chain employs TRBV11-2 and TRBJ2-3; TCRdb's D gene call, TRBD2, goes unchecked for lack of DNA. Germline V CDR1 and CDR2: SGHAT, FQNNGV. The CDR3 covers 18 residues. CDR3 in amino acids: CASQLVGLAGVSTDTQYF.

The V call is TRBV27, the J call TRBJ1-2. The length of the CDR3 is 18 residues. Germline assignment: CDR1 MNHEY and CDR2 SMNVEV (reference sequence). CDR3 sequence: CASSLLAVMGEVPYGYTF.

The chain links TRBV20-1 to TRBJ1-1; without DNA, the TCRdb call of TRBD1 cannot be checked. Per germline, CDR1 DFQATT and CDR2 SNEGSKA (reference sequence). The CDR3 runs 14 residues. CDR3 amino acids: CSARDLGAGTEAFF.

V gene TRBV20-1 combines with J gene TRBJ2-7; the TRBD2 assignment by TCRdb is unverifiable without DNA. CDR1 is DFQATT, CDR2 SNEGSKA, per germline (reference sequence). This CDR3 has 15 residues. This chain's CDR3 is CSLPPKREGPNEQYF.

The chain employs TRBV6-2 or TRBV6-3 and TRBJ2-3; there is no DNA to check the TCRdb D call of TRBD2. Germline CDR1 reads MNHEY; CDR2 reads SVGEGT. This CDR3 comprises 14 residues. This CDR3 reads CASSGTRFTDTQYF.

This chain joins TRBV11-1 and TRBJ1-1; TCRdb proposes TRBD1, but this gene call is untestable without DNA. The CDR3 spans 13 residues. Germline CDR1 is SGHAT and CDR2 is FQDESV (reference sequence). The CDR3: CASSQGGGAEAFF.